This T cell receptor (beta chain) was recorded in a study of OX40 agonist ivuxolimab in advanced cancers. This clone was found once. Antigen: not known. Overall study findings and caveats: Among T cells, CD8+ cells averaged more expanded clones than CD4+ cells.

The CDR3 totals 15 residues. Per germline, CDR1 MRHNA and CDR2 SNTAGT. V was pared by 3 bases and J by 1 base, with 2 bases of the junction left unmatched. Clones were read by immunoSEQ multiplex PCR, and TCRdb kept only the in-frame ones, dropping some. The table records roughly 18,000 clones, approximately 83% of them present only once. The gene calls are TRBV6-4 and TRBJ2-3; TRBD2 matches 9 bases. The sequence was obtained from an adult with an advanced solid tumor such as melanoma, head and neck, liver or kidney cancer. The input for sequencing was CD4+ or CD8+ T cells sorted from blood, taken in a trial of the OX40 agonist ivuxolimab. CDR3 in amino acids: CASSEIAGGTDTQYF. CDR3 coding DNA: TGTGCCAGCAGTGAAATAGCGGGGGGCACAGATACGCAGTATTTT.